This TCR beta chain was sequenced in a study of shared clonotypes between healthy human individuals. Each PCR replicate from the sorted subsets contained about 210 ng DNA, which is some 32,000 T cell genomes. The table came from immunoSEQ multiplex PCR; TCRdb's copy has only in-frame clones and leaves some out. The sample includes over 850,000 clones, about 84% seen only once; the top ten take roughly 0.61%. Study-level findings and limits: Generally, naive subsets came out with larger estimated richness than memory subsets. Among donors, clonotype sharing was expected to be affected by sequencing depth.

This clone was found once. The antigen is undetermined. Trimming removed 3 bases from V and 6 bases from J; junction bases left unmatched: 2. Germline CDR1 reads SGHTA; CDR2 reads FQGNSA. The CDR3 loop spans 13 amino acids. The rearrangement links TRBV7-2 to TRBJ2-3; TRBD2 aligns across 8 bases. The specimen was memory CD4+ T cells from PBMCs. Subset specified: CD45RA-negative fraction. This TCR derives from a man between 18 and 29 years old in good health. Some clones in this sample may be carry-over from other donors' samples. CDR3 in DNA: TGTGCCAGCAGCTTGGGGACTAGGGATACGCAGTATTTT. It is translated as CASSLGTRDTQYF.